What follows are 15 T cell receptor beta chains derived from one specimen sequenced in a study of cytomegalovirus exposure and HLA in healthy donors. The PCR ran on 60 Vbeta and 13 Jbeta primers. TCRdb's table, derived via immunoSEQ multiplex PCR, lists solely in-frame clones and lacks some. The sample table includes approximately 110,000 clones. Sequenced material: PBMCs. These receptor sequences come from a man aged 18 to 35 in good health and CMV-seronegative.

The rearrangement links TRBV6-5 to TRBJ1-2; unclear D gene. This CDR3 is 14 amino acids long. Trimming left V 6 bases short and J 7 bases short, with 18 bases between. Per germline, CDR1 MNHEY and CDR2 SVGAGI. This CDR3 reads CASSDLERPGGYTF. The CDR3 DNA is TGTGCCAGCAGCGACCTCGAGAGGCCGGGTGGCTACACCTTC.

The chain carries TRBV28 and TRBJ1-1, with 11 positions matching TRBD1. Per the germline V gene, CDR1 is MDHEN and CDR2 is SYDVKM. The CDR3 extends over 15 amino acids. The ends lost 5 bases at V and 6 bases at J; junction bases unmatched: 8. CDR3 nucleotide sequence: TGTGCCAGCAGTGGGATCCGGGACAGGGGGGCTGAAGCTTTCTTT. Protein: CASSGIRDRGAEAFF.

The rearrangement uses TRBV5-1 and TRBJ1-1; the match to TRBD1 covers 7 bases. The germline gives CDR1 SGHRS, CDR2 YFSETQ. Trimming at V came to 4 bases and at J to 9 bases, leaving 12 bases not matched to a gene. The CDR3 covers 14 residues. The CDR3 DNA reads TGCGCCAGCAGCCCCGGTGACAGGGTTACTCAAGCTTTCTTT. This codes for CASSPGDRVTQAFF.

The gene calls are TRBV6-1 and TRBJ2-5; D unresolved. The V gene lost 6 bases and the J gene lost 4 bases, with 9 bases spanning the gap. Per germline, CDR1 MNHNS and CDR2 SASEGT. This CDR3 spans 12 amino acids. In DNA, the CDR3 is TGTGCCAGCAGGGGCTTAGGAGAGACCCAGTACTTC. Residues: CASRGLGETQYF.

The J gene is TRBJ1-5, the V gene TRBV6-5; 7 bases agree with TRBD1. The ends lost 6 bases at V and 0 bases at J; junction bases unmatched: 5. This CDR3 has 15 residues. From germline, CDR1 is MNHEY and CDR2 SVGAGI. The CDR3 region is CASSDNRGSNQPQHF. As DNA, the CDR3 is TGTGCCAGCAGCGACAACAGGGGTAGCAATCAGCCCCAGCATTTT.

V is TRBV5-5 and J is TRBJ1-1; no firm D call. The germline V gene encodes CDR1 SGHKS and CDR2 YYEKEE (reference sequence). The CDR3 totals 15 residues. The V end lost 5 bases, the J end lost 3 bases, and 17 bases lay between the germline ends. The CDR3 region is CASSYKGAVDTEAFF. The CDR3 DNA reads as TGTGCCAGCAGTTACAAAGGAGCCGTGGACACTGAAGCTTTCTTT.

The gene calls are TRBV5-6 and TRBJ1-6; D ambiguous. The CDR3 length is 14 residues. From germline, CDR1 is SGHDT and CDR2 YYEEEE. Trimming removed 0 bases from V and 7 bases from J, with 8 bases in between. This chain's CDR3 is CASSLAGPNSPLHF. The CDR3 DNA reads TGTGCCAGCAGCTTGGCCGGTCCGAATTCACCCCTCCACTTT.

The chain has TRBV19 and TRBJ1-2; the D gene is possibly TRBD1 (5 bases). There are 14 residues in the CDR3. Germline lookup yields CDR1 LNHDA and CDR2 SQIVND (reference sequence). Trimming took 5 bases from V and 2 from J, leaving 12 bases between them. The CDR3 DNA is TGTGCCAGTAGTCTCGGACACTTAAACTATGGCTACACCTTC. It translates to CASSLGHLNYGYTF. Full variable domain (remainder filled in from reference TRBV19 and TRBJ1-2): DGGITQSPKYLFRKEGQNVTLSCEQNLNHDAMYWYRQDPGQGLRLIYYSQIVNDFQKGDIAEGYSVSREKKESFPLTVTSAQKNPTAFYLCASSLGHLNYGYTFGSGTRLTVV.

Remarks on this clone: The junction departs from the called germline gene at one end, perhaps through a read error. V gene TRBV18 combines with J gene TRBJ1-2, with D possibly being TRBD1 (5 bases). This CDR3 contains 13 residues. CDR1 KGHSH and CDR2 LQKENI come from the germline V gene. For the CDR3, the DNA is TGTGCCAGCTCACCCTTAGACGGAAGGGGCTACACATTC. Its protein is CASSPLDGRGYTF. The entire variable domain, with the rest obtained from reference TRBV18 and TRBJ1-2, is as follows: NAGVMQNPRHLVRRRGQEARLRCSPMKGHSHVYWYRQLPEEGLKFMVYLQKENIIDESGMPKERFSAEFPKEGPSILRIQQVVRGDSAAYFCASSPLDGRGYTFGSGTRLTVV.

The rearrangement uses TRBV7-2 and TRBJ2-1; 7 positions agree with TRBD2. With 1 base clipped from V and 3 bases from J, the junction kept 3 bases outside the gene matches. Per the germline V gene, CDR1 is SGHTA and CDR2 is FQGNSA. The CDR3 spans 15 residues. The CDR3 DNA follows: TGTGCCAGCAGCTTAGTTAGCGGGTACTACAATGAGCAGTTCTTC. This translates into CASSLVSGYYNEQFF.

V is TRBV9 and J is TRBJ2-7; TRBD2 matches 11 bases. Trimming cost V 4 bases and J 4 bases; bases outside gene matches: 7. Germline CDR1 reads SGDLS; CDR2 reads YYNGEE. CDR3 length: 15 amino acids. The DNA for the CDR3 is TGTGCCAGCAGCCCTGGGACTAGCGGTAATTACGAGCAGTACTTC. The encoded protein is CASSPGTSGNYEQYF.

The rearrangement uses TRBV5-1 and TRBJ2-3, with 7 bases lining up with TRBD1. CDR3 length equals 16 residues. J gave up 1 base and V 4 bases, and 9 bases lay outside the gene matches. Germline CDR1 SGHRS, CDR2 YFSETQ. The DNA of the CDR3 is TGCGCCAGCAGCGACAGGGTTGTGGGAGGCACAGATACGCAGTATTTT. Its translation: CASSDRVVGGTDTQYF.

The J gene is TRBJ2-7, the V gene TRBV13, with TRBD2 as a possible D gene (6 bases). Germline V lookup: CDR1 PRHDT, CDR2 FYEKMQ (reference sequence). The CDR3 is 15 amino acids. V lost 4 bases, J lost 5 bases, and 18 bases lay in between. The CDR3 reads CASSSAGLGLHEQYF. The CDR3, as DNA: TGTGCCAGCAGCTCCGCTGGACTGGGACTCCACGAGCAGTACTTC.

The chain recombines TRBV15 with TRBJ1-2; TRBD1 might be the D (5 bases). The V gene lost 0 bases and the J gene lost 7 bases, with 15 bases spanning the gap. The CDR3 totals 15 residues. From germline, CDR1 is LNHNV and CDR2 YYDKDF (reference sequence). In nucleotides, the CDR3 is TGTGCCACCAGCAGAGATGGTAGGGGTATGGGTGGCTACACCTTC. Protein sequence: CATSRDGRGMGGYTF. The full variable domain, with the rest looked up from reference TRBV15 and TRBJ1-2, is DAMVIQNPRYQVTQFGKPVTLSCSQTLNHNVMYWYQQKSSQAPKLLFHYYDKDFNNEADTPDNFQSRRPNTSFCFLDIRSPGLGDTAMYLCATSRDGRGMGGYTFGSGTRLTVV.

The rearrangement links TRBV7-6 to TRBJ2-6, with TRBD1 identical over 7 bases. In germline, CDR1 is SGHVS, CDR2 FNYEAQ. J was trimmed by 2 bases and V by 4 bases; bases with no gene match: 5. This CDR3 comprises 16 residues. The CDR3 protein is CASSSMTGTGANVLTF. Here the CDR3 DNA reads TGTGCCAGCAGCTCGATGACAGGGACTGGGGCCAACGTCCTGACTTTC.